One sample yielded the 32 T cell receptor beta chains listed below, sequenced in a study of CD8 T cells in Susac syndrome. Random hexamers were used to reverse transcribe the RNA input (about 0.45 to 1 ug). One entry per CDR3 protein, called by TCRdb with MiXCR from the immunoSEQ multiplex PCR reads. This sample has a few hundred thousand distinct CDR3 sequences, with about 92% found just once. Specimen: CD4+ T cells from PBMCs. The receptors shown here come from a human donor with multiple sclerosis.

The rearrangement uses TRBV28 and TRBJ2-1; 9 bases line up with TRBD2. With V trimmed by 2 bases and J by 10 bases, 9 bases remained unmatched. The CDR3 totals 15 residues. Germline V gives CDR1 MDHEN, CDR2 SYDVKM. CDR3 loop: CASSLAGGPKGEQFF. The DNA for the CDR3 is TGTGCCAGCAGTTTAGCGGGAGGGCCTAAGGGGGAGCAGTTCTTC.

This sequence joins TRBV30 and TRBJ2-7; D unresolved. V lost 0 bases and J lost 7, with 10 bases in between. CDR1 and CDR2 from the germline V gene are GTSNPN and SVGIG (reference sequence). There are 12 residues in the CDR3. Here the CDR3 DNA reads TGTGCCTGGAGTGTTTCTGGGGAAGAGCAGTACTTC. Its protein product is CAWSVSGEEQYF.

This rearrangement joins TRBV6-5 to TRBJ1-1; perhaps TRBD1 as D (6 bases). This CDR3 region has 14 residues. The V gene lost 6 bases and the J gene lost 1 base, with 12 bases spanning the gap. The germline CDR1 and CDR2 sequences are MNHEY and SVGAGI. This CDR3 is CASRRGVGNTEAFF. In DNA form, the CDR3 reads TGTGCCAGCAGGAGGGGGGTGGGGAACACTGAAGCTTTCTTT.

The gene calls are TRBV15 and TRBJ2-5; either TRBD1 or TRBD2 may supply D (5 bases each). CDR1 LNHNV and CDR2 YYDKDF come from the germline V gene (reference sequence). With 5 bases removed from V and 5 bases from J, the gap between germline ends came to 21 bases. This CDR3 is 16 amino acids long. CDR3 protein: CATSAGGWGSTETQYF. The DNA of the CDR3 is TGTGCCACCAGCGCTGGGGGATGGGGTTCCACGGAGACCCAGTACTTC. Together with reference TRBV15 and TRBJ2-5, the CDR3 gives the full variable domain: DAMVIQNPRYQVTQFGKPVTLSCSQTLNHNVMYWYQQKSSQAPKLLFHYYDKDFNNEADTPDNFQSRRPNTSFCFLDIRSPGLGDTAMYLCATSAGGWGSTETQYFGPGTRLLVL.

The genes are TRBV10-3 and TRBJ2-1; TRBD2 matches at 13 bases. Germline values: CDR1 ENHRY, CDR2 SYGVKD. CDR3 length: 15 amino acids. With 3 bases clipped from V and 8 bases from J, the junction kept 4 bases outside the gene matches. CDR3 nucleotide sequence: TGTGCCATCAGTGAAAGACTAGCGGGAGGCGATGAGCAGTTCTTC. It codes for CAISERLAGGDEQFF.

This chain uses TRBV29-1 with TRBJ2-3; possible D gene TRBD1, 6 bases. The CDR3 is 13 residues long. V gave up 7 bases and J gave up 4 bases, with 15 bases separating them. Germline V gives CDR1 SQVTM, CDR2 ANQGSEA. CDR3 in amino acids: CSADKAGADTQYF. The CDR3 DNA follows: TGCAGCGCTGACAAGGCAGGGGCAGATACGCAGTATTTT.

This clonotype is a singleton in its sample. The V gene is TRBV7-2, the J gene TRBJ2-5; D possibly corresponds to TRBD1 (5 bases). Trimming cost V 1 base and J 4 bases, with 13 bases left between them. Germline V gene lookup returns CDR1 SGHTA and CDR2 FQGNSA. CDR3 length equals 15 residues. CDR3 protein: CASSLEGVRTETQYF. Written as DNA, the CDR3 is TGTGCCAGCAGCTTAGAAGGGGTTAGAACAGAGACCCAGTACTTC.

The J gene is TRBJ2-1, the V gene TRBV2; either TRBD1 or TRBD2 may supply D (6 bases each). The V end lost 6 bases, the J end lost 4 bases, and 13 bases lay between the germline ends. This CDR3 is 14 amino acids long. Germline CDR1 is SNHLY and CDR2 is FYNNEI. The CDR3 here is CASSGGRFYNEQFF. The CDR3 DNA is TGTGCCAGCAGCGGGGGCAGGTTTTACAATGAGCAGTTCTTC. The whole variable domain, filled in from reference TRBV2 and TRBJ2-1, reads EPEVTQTPSHQVTQMGQEVILRCVPISNHLYFYWYRQILGQKVEFLVSFYNNEISEKSEIFDDQFSVERPDGSNFTLKIRSTKLEDSAMYFCASSGGRFYNEQFFGPGTRLTVL.

V is TRBV12-3 or TRBV12-4 and J is TRBJ1-2; D unclear. V lost 5 bases and J 3 bases, leaving 10 bases between the germline ends. The CDR3 runs to 13 residues. The CDR3 loop reads CASSRQPDYGYTF. CDR3 nucleotide sequence: TGTGCCAGCAGTCGTCAGCCTGACTATGGCTACACCTTC.

The V call is TRBV7-6, the J call TRBJ1-6, with a weak D call TRBD1 (5 bases). The CDR3 has 14 amino acids. CDR1 is SGHVS, CDR2 FNYEAQ, per germline. The V and J ends lost 2 bases and 5 bases respectively, with 7 bases between them. The CDR3, as DNA: TGTGCCAGCAGCTTACAGGGTAATAATTCACCCCTCCACTTT. This translates into CASSLQGNNSPLHF.

This chain uses TRBV29-1 with TRBJ2-1; TRBD2 matches at 7 bases. After removal of 6 bases from V and 0 bases from J, the junction contained 2 bases not matched to a gene. CDR3 size: 13 residues. The germline CDR1 and CDR2 sequences are SQVTM and ANQGSEA. The CDR3 DNA is TGCAGCGTGGTAGCGGGCTCCTACAATGAGCAGTTCTTC. This gives the protein CSVVAGSYNEQFF.

The gene calls are TRBV12-3 or TRBV12-4 and TRBJ1-6; D possibly corresponds to TRBD1 (5 bases). V dropped 2 bases and J dropped 8 bases, with 7 bases sitting between them. The CDR3 runs 13 residues. CDR3 nucleotides: TGTGCCAGCAGTTTAAGGGGCGATTCACCCCTCCACTTT. Amino acid sequence: CASSLRGDSPLHF.

V is TRBV12-3 or TRBV12-4 and J is TRBJ1-3; 8 bases fit TRBD1. The CDR3 has 15 amino acids. Unmatched junction bases numbered 6, after V lost 4 bases and J lost 4 bases. CDR3 DNA: TGTGCCAGCAGTTCCCGGACAGGGCCCGGAAACACCATATATTTT. It translates to CASSSRTGPGNTIYF.

This chain connects TRBV7-2 to TRBJ2-1, with D possibly matching TRBD2 (5 bases). The germline V gene encodes CDR1 SGHTA and CDR2 FQGNSA. The CDR3 is 17 amino acids. V lost 2 bases to trimming and J lost 7 bases, with 21 bases between them. The CDR3 loop reads CASSLSGSSSGINEQFF. Here the CDR3 DNA reads TGTGCCAGCAGCTTATCCGGAAGTAGCTCGGGGATAAATGAGCAGTTCTTC.

The J gene is TRBJ2-7, the V gene TRBV14; TRBD1 is a possible D gene (6 bases). Trimming cost V 1 base and J 5 bases, with 18 bases left between them. The CDR3 runs 16 residues. The V gene's germline CDR1 is SGHDN and CDR2 FVKESK. The CDR3 is CASSQAGARLIDEQYF. For the CDR3, the DNA is TGTGCCAGCAGCCAAGCAGGGGCTCGGTTAATCGACGAGCAGTACTTC.

The chain is built from TRBV11-3 and TRBJ2-5; the match to TRBD2 covers 13 bases. The germline gives CDR1 SGHNT, CDR2 YENEEA. Losses at the gene ends were 4 bases for V and 5 bases for J; bases not matched to a gene: 7. The CDR3 spans 16 residues. CDR3 region: CASSSGLAGVEETQYF. CDR3 DNA: TGTGCCAGCAGCTCCGGACTAGCGGGAGTTGAGGAGACCCAGTACTTC.

The chain combines TRBV4-1 with TRBJ2-7, with D tentatively TRBD2 (6 bases). V was cut by 1 base and J by 0 bases, with 10 bases left in between. The CDR3 is 15 amino acids. Germline CDR1 is MGHRA and CDR2 is YSYEKL. CDR3 bases: TGCGCCAGCAGCCAAGGTAGCGGTCCCTCCTACGAGCAGTACTTC. It translates to CASSQGSGPSYEQYF.

This chain links TRBV6-5 with TRBJ1-3, with unresolved D. V was cut by 6 bases and J by 0 bases, with 12 bases left in between. Germline lookup yields CDR1 MNHEY and CDR2 SVGAGI. This CDR3 contains 15 residues. In DNA, the CDR3 is TGTGCCAGCAGACGGACGGCGAGCTCTGGAAACACCATATATTTT. Translating it yields CASRRTASSGNTIYF.

The chain joins TRBV7-2 to TRBJ2-7, with 7 bases aligning to TRBD2. The CDR3 has 12 amino acids. Unmatched junction bases numbered 2, after V lost 5 bases and J lost 4 bases. Germline V CDR1 and CDR2: SGHTA, FQGNSA. The CDR3 DNA reads TGTGCCAGCAGCGCCGGGGGGTACGAGCAGTACTTC. Its translation is CASSAGGYEQYF. Complete variable domain (other parts from reference TRBV7-2 and TRBJ2-7): GAGVSQSPSNKVTEKGKDVELRCDPISGHTALYWYRQSLGQGLEFLIYFQGNSAPDKSGLPSDRFSAERTGGSVSTLTIQRTQQEDSAVYLCASSAGGYEQYFGPGTRLTVT.

CDR3 protein: CASSHSGAGWYNEQFF. The CDR3 DNA is TGCGCCAGCAGCCACAGCGGGGCGGGATGGTACAATGAGCAGTTCTTC. The chain is built from TRBV4-1 and TRBJ2-1; TRBD2 aligns across 7 bases. Germline V CDR1 and CDR2: MGHRA, YSYEKL. J lost 4 bases, V lost 3 bases, and 9 bases had no gene match. The CDR3 is 16 residues long.

V and J are TRBV20-1 and TRBJ2-5; 8 bases match TRBD2. The CDR3 has 14 residues. Germline trimming cut 3 bases from V and 2 bases from J; bases unmatched to any gene: 5. Looked up from germline, CDR1 is DFQATT and CDR2 is SNEGSKA (reference sequence). Here the CDR3 reads CSARLAGTQETQYF. The CDR3, as DNA: TGCAGTGCTAGGCTAGCGGGCACTCAAGAGACCCAGTACTTC.

The V gene is TRBV18, the J gene TRBJ2-5; maybe TRBD2 (6 bases). Trimming stripped 6 bases from V and 1 base from J, with 18 bases between. This CDR3 is built from 16 residues. Germline V CDR1 and CDR2: KGHSH, LQKENI. CDR3 in DNA: TGTGCCAGCTCGCCAAGGAGGGAGTCCATCCAAGAGACCCAGTACTTC. Protein: CASSPRRESIQETQYF. Full variable domain (outside the CDR3, taken from reference TRBV18 and TRBJ2-5): NAGVMQNPRHLVRRRGQEARLRCSPMKGHSHVYWYRQLPEEGLKFMVYLQKENIIDESGMPKERFSAEFPKEGPSILRIQQVVRGDSAAYFCASSPRRESIQETQYFGPGTRLLVL.

The genes are TRBV29-1 and TRBJ2-7; a possible D gene is TRBD1 (6 bases). Germline V gene sequence: CDR1 SQVTM, CDR2 ANQGSEA. V lost 6 bases and J lost 2, with 11 bases in between. The CDR3 loop spans 12 amino acids. CDR3 amino acids: CSVLTGTYEQYF. The DNA of the CDR3 is TGCAGCGTCCTGACAGGCACCTACGAGCAGTACTTC.

This clonotype occurred once. The genes are TRBV6-2 or TRBV6-3 and TRBJ2-1; D is uncertain. Trimming took 6 bases from V and 2 from J, leaving 8 bases between them. The CDR3 extends over 13 amino acids. In germline, CDR1 is MNHEY, CDR2 SVGEGT. The CDR3 DNA sequence: TGTGCCAGCAGAGTGGGTACCTACAATGAGCAGTTCTTC. Translated, it gives CASRVGTYNEQFF.

The chain has TRBV7-9 and TRBJ1-2; D may be TRBD1 (5 bases). Germline loops: CDR1 SEHNR, CDR2 FQNEAQ (reference sequence). The CDR3 runs 14 residues. The V gene lost 4 bases and the J gene lost 6 bases, with 15 bases spanning the gap. CDR3 region: CASSYGTPYNGYTF. DNA of the CDR3: TGTGCCAGCAGCTACGGGACTCCGTATAATGGCTACACCTTC.

J is TRBJ2-7 and V is TRBV5-1, with 9 bases that match TRBD1. Germline CDR1 and CDR2: SGHRS and YFSETQ. The CDR3 contains 14 residues. Trimming cost V 5 bases and J 10 bases; bases outside gene matches: 13. The CDR3 protein is CASREGQGDLSQYF. CDR3 DNA sequence: TGCGCCAGCAGGGAGGGACAGGGTGATCTGTCCCAGTACTTC.

The chain carries TRBV7-8 and TRBJ2-7; 8 nucleotides line up with TRBD1. The CDR3 is made up of 15 amino acids. In germline, CDR1 is SGHVS, CDR2 FQNEAQ. Losses at the gene ends were 2 bases for V and 2 bases for J; bases not matched to a gene: 5. This chain's CDR3 is CASSLSGTGPYEQYF. In DNA form, the CDR3 reads TGTGCCAGCAGCTTATCCGGGACAGGCCCCTACGAGCAGTACTTC. Complete variable domain (other parts from reference TRBV7-8 and TRBJ2-7): GAGVSQSPRYKVAKRGQDVALRCDPISGHVSLFWYQQALGQGPEFLTYFQNEAQLDKSGLPSDRFFAERPEGSVSTLKIQRTQQEDSAVYLCASSLSGTGPYEQYFGPGTRLTVT.

This chain joins TRBV6-2 or TRBV6-3 and TRBJ2-6, with 7 bases lining up with TRBD1. Germline V gives CDR1 MNHEY, CDR2 SVGEGT. Germline trimming cut 7 bases from V and 0 bases from J; bases unmatched to any gene: 9. The CDR3 contains 17 residues. The CDR3 sequence is CASNLRGPSSGANVLTF. In nucleotides, the CDR3 is TGTGCCAGCAACCTGAGGGGGCCAAGCTCTGGGGCCAACGTCCTGACTTTC.

The J gene is TRBJ2-1, the V gene TRBV12-3 or TRBV12-4; 10 nucleotides match TRBD2. There are 15 residues in the CDR3. The J segment lost 4 bases and the V segment lost 6 bases, leaving 6 bases of the junction unmatched. CDR3 DNA sequence: TGTGCCAGCAGCCCTAGCGGGAGTACGTACAATGAGCAGTTCTTC. This gives the protein CASSPSGSTYNEQFF.

This clonotype appeared a single time. This chain uses TRBV20-1 with TRBJ2-7; D is possibly TRBD1 (8 bases). Germline V gives CDR1 DFQATT, CDR2 SNEGSKA (reference sequence). This CDR3 has 14 residues. Deletions cut 5 bases from V and 7 bases from J, with 21 bases between. CDR3 nucleotides: TGCAGTGCTGGGGGGGGGACAGGTTCGTGGGAGCAGTACTTC. This gives the protein CSAGGGTGSWEQYF.

The chain has TRBV11-2 and TRBJ2-7; 8 positions match TRBD1. With V trimmed by 6 bases and J by 3 bases, 19 bases remained unmatched. This CDR3 is 18 amino acids long. Germline V lookup: CDR1 SGHAT, CDR2 FQNNGV. The CDR3 protein is CASSFSLEETGEIYEQYF. CDR3 DNA sequence: TGTGCCAGCAGTTTTTCGTTGGAAGAGACAGGGGAGATCTACGAGCAGTACTTC.

The chain combines TRBV7-2 with TRBJ2-3; TRBD2 aligns across 9 bases. Germline V gene lookup returns CDR1 SGHTA and CDR2 FQGNSA. This CDR3 is 17 amino acids long. V dropped 0 bases and J dropped 5; count of bases not matched to a gene: 9. The CDR3 sequence is CASSLASGVAGVDTQYF. The CDR3 DNA sequence: TGTGCCAGCAGCTTAGCGTCCGGAGTAGCGGGAGTAGATACGCAGTATTTT.